The source of this T cell receptor (beta chain) is a study of T cell changes during pregnancy in multiple sclerosis. Using immunoSEQ multiplex PCR, the repertoire was profiled, and TCRdb retains in-frame clones only, with some absent. The sample includes tens of thousands of clones, more than 85% of them seen just once. Specimen: CD8+ T cells from peripheral blood mononuclear cells, collected in the third trimester of pregnancy. The TCR sequence derives from a female donor with multiple sclerosis, enrolled in a pregnancy study.

CDR3 DNA sequence: TGTGCCAGCAGCCTCCCGGCGGGGAATGAGCAGTTCTTC. Amino acid sequence: CASSLPAGNEQFF. The V call is TRBV7-9, the J call TRBJ2-1, with D perhaps TRBD2 (6 bases). Germline V gene data show CDR1 as SEHNR and CDR2 as FQNEAQ (reference sequence). V dropped 5 bases and J dropped 7 bases, with 12 bases sitting between them. This CDR3 has 13 amino acids.